A single sample is the source of the 4 T cell receptor beta chains below, sequenced in a study of blood T cell repertoires in COVID-19. Generated by immunoSEQ multiplex PCR, the TCRdb table keeps only in-frame clones and is missing some. The data contain over 150,000 clones, about four fifths of them singletons. The sample was PBMCs or T cells enriched from blood (not recorded which). The receptors come from a man in his forties who had recovered from COVID-19.

This chain links TRBV24-1 with TRBJ2-5; TRBD2 agrees at 7 bases. The CDR3 is 16 residues long. V dropped 4 bases and J dropped 0; count of bases not matched to a gene: 7. CDR1 KGHDR and CDR2 SFDVKD come from the germline V gene. DNA of the CDR3: TGTGCCACCAGTGACCCGCTACGGGGGGACCAAGAGACCCAGTACTTC. Translation gives CATSDPLRGDQETQYF.

This chain joins TRBV29-1 and TRBJ1-1; D may be TRBD1 (6 bases). With 7 bases removed from V and 10 bases from J, the gap between germline ends came to 16 bases. Germline-derived CDR1 and CDR2 are SQVTM and ANQGSEA. This CDR3 spans 11 amino acids. The CDR3 loop is CSALQGRRAFF. The CDR3 DNA follows: TGCAGCGCCCTACAGGGCCGGAGAGCTTTCTTT.

The chain employs TRBV27 and TRBJ2-3; D unresolved. There are 19 residues in the CDR3. V lost 6 bases, J lost 4 bases, and 29 bases lay in between. The germline V gene encodes CDR1 MNHEY and CDR2 SMNVEV (reference sequence). CDR3 loop: CASSRQGPRRKLTADTQYF. The CDR3 DNA reads as TGTGCCAGCAGCCGTCAAGGCCCCCGGCGGAAACTGACCGCAGATACGCAGTATTTT.

The J gene is TRBJ1-5, the V gene TRBV28; D call uncertain. CDR3 size: 15 residues. CDR1 and CDR2 (germline): MDHEN, SYDVKM. Between the trimmed V and J ends, which lost 6 bases and 2 bases, there was a span of 14 bases. CDR3 bases: TGTGCCAGCAGAAGACGGGGTGGGGGCAATCAGCCCCAGCATTTT. This encodes CASRRRGGGNQPQHF.